This T cell receptor beta chain was sequenced for a study of blood T cells in healthy people across ages. General study points: Diversity of TCR beta per million T cells declined in a roughly linear way with age. PBMCs left unsorted prevented a conclusive naive versus antigen-experienced comparison.

For the second PCR, which ran for 7 to 11 cycles, a sample-barcoded 5' primer and a J-beta primer mix were used. TCRdb analysed the 5' RACE reads with MiXCR anew, one entry per CDR3 protein. Of hundreds of thousands of distinct CDR3 sequences listed, more than 50% are singletons. Remarks on this clonotype: What it recognizes is unknown.

The CDR3 extends over 12 amino acids. CDR1 SGDLS and CDR2 YYNGEE come from the germline V gene. V gave up 3 bases and J gave up 9 bases, with 10 bases separating them. This clonotype was obtained from a man in his forties or fifties in good health. The rearrangement joins TRBV9 to TRBJ1-5; TRBD1 is a possible D gene (5 bases). The sequencing input was blood. CDR3 loop: CASSDGTLPQHF. CDR3 sequence (DNA): TGTGCCAGCAGCGACGGGACCCTGCCCCAGCATTTT. The full variable domain, its missing parts supplied by reference TRBV9 and TRBJ1-5, is DSGVTQTPKHLITATGQRVTLRCSPRSGDLSVYWYQQSLDQGLQFLIQYYNGEERAKGNILERFSAQQFPDLHSELNLSSLELGDSALYFCASSDGTLPQHFGDGTRLSIL.